Given below is one TCR beta chain in context. Authors' analysis steps: How many nucleated cells were present was estimated from reference gene primer amplification. The repertoire was sequenced with immunoSEQ multiplex PCR; TCRdb's copy has only in-frame clones and lacks some. Clonal size and the V and J genes are those of that table, whereas D and trimming came from the DNA. Of 140,000 to 150,000 clones in the sample, under 85% were seen once. The data belong to a study of blood T cell repertoires in COVID-19. Study information: Sites in the United States, Italy and Spain provided acute and convalescent COVID-19 samples. PBMCs, B-cell-depleted T cells, or T cells provided the cDNA or gDNA that made up the material.

Input material: peripheral blood. The TCR was taken from a man over 45 with active or convalescent COVID-19.

CDR3 region: CASSPLILSYEQYF. The CDR3, as DNA: TGTGCCAGCAGCCCCTTAATCCTGTCCTACGAGCAGTACTTC. V usage is TRBV7-8 and J usage is TRBJ2-7; D is undetermined. This CDR3 contains 14 residues. The germline V gene encodes CDR1 SGHVS and CDR2 FQNEAQ. The germline V and J ends were trimmed by 5 bases and 1 base, with 12 bases remaining between them.